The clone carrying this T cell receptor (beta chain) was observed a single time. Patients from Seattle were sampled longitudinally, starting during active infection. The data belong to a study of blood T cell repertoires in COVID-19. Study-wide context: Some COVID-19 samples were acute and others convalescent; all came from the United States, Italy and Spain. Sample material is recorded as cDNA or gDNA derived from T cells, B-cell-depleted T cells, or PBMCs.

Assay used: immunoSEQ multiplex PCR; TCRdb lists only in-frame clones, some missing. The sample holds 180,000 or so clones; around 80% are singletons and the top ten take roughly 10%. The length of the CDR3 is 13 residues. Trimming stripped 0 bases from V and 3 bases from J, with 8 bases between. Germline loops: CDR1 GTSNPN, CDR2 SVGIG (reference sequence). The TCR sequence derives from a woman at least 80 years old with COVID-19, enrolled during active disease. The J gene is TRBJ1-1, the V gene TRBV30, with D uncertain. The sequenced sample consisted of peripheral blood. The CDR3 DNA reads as TGTGCCTGGAGTGTGACGCGGGACACTGAAGCTTTCTTT. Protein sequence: CAWSVTRDTEAFF.